The 9 T cell receptor beta chains given below trace back to one sample, sequenced in a study of monozygotic twins with inflammatory bowel disease. One entry per CDR3 protein, without DNA, is what TCRdb gives after re-calling the 5' RACE reads. The sample table includes 400,000 to 500,000 distinct CDR3 sequences. What was sequenced was blood. The receptors stem from a human donor with ulcerative colitis or Crohn's disease, or a healthy co-twin of an affected twin (not recorded which).

The chain recombines TRBV29-1 with TRBJ2-1; TCRdb's assignment of TRBD1 cannot be checked, as there is no DNA. This CDR3 is built from 16 residues. Germline assignment: CDR1 SQVTM and CDR2 ANQGSEA. CDR3 protein: CSVAIRRDRAYNEQFF.

The chain is built from TRBV9 and TRBJ2-3; TCRdb's D call of TRBD1 is untestable without DNA. Germline loops: CDR1 SGDLS, CDR2 YYNGEE. This CDR3 spans 17 amino acids. This chain's CDR3 is CASSADHQGAIRDTQYF.

The rearrangement joins TRBV12-3 or TRBV12-4 to TRBJ1-6. The CDR3 totals 16 residues. CDR3 region: CASSLAENALVSPLHF.

This chain uses TRBV20-1 with TRBJ2-1; TCRdb names TRBD1, which stays unverified in the absence of DNA. This CDR3 has 13 amino acids. Germline V gene sequence: CDR1 DFQATT, CDR2 SNEGSKA (reference sequence). This CDR3 reads CSAPGSNHNEQFF.

The chain combines TRBV20-1 with TRBJ2-2; TCRdb's assignment of TRBD2 cannot be checked, as there is no DNA. CDR3 length equals 15 residues. Germline-derived CDR1 and CDR2 are DFQATT and SNEGSKA (reference sequence). CDR3 amino acids: CSAPRTSGGTGELFF.

The CDR3 loop reads CSARDWSEENYGYTF. The chain recombines TRBV20-1 with TRBJ1-2. In germline, CDR1 is DFQATT, CDR2 SNEGSKA (reference sequence). This CDR3 has 15 residues.

This chain links TRBV5-1 with TRBJ2-6; the TCRdb D gene call, TRBD2, has no DNA to confirm it. The length of the CDR3 is 15 residues. Looked up from germline, CDR1 is SGHRS and CDR2 is YFSETQ. CDR3 residues: CASSGGGSGANVLTF.

The chain carries TRBV6-6 and TRBJ1-1; TCRdb selects TRBD1, and the lack of DNA leaves this call unchecked. CDR3 length: 13 residues. The germline CDR1 and CDR2 sequences are MNHNY and SVGAGI (reference sequence). CDR3: CASSRRDLVEAFF.

This rearrangement joins TRBV18 to TRBJ1-1; TCRdb lists TRBD1, though no DNA is available to test this call. Per the germline V gene, CDR1 is KGHSH and CDR2 is LQKENI. This CDR3 comprises 14 residues. The CDR3 region is CASSPGTVYPEAFF.